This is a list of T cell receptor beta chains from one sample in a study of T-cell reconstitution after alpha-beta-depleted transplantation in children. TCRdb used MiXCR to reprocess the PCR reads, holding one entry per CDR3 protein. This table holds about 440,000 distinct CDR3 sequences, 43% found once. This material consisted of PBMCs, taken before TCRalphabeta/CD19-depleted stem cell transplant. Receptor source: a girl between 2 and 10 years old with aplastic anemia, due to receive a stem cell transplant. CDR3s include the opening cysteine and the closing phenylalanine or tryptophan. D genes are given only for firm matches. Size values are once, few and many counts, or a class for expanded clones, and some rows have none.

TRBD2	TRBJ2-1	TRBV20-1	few	TGCAGTGCCCTGCCGCTAGCGGGAGCTAACAATGAGCAGTTCTTC	CSALPLAGANNEQFF
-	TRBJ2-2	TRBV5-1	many	TGCGCCAGCAGGAGAGGCGGGCCGGGGACCGGGGAGCTGTTTTTT	CASRRGGPGTGELFF
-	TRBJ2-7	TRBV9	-	TGTGCCAGCAGCGTAGGCCCCTCTGACGAGCAGTACTTC	CASSVGPSDEQYF
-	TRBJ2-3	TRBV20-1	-	TGCAGTGCTAGAGGTCAGGATAGCACATTCACAGATACGCAGTATTTT	CSARGQDSTFTDTQYF
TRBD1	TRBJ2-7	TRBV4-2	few	TGTGCCAGCAGCCAGTTCCATCTCAAGGGAGGACAGGGAGCCTACGAGCAGTACTTC	CASSQFHLKGGQGAYEQYF
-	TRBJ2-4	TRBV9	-	TGTGCCAGCAGCGGCCGGGACAGACTAGCCGAAAACATTCAGTACTTC	CASSGRDRLAENIQYF
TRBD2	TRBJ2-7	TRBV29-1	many	TGCAGCGCGAGACTAGCGGGAGGGTTGGAGCAGTACTTC	CSARLAGGLEQYF
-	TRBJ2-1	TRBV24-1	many	TGTGCCACCAGTCGTAGCGGAGAGGATGAGCAGTTCTTC	CATSRSGEDEQFF
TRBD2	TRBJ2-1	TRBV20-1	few	TGCAGTGCTAGAGGGCGGGAGAGGTCCTACAATGAGCAGTTCTTC	CSARGRERSYNEQFF
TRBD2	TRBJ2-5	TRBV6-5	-	TGTGCCAGCAGTTACTTGGCCCCTAGCGGACAAGAGACCCAGTACTTC	CASSYLAPSGQETQYF
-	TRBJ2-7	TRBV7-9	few	TGTGCCAGCAGCTTAGTAACTAACATCTACGAGCAGTACTTC	CASSLVTNIYEQYF
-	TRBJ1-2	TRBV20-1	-	TGCAGTGCTAGAGCCCCAGGAGCGTACGGCTACACCTTC	CSARAPGAYGYTF
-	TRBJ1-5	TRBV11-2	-	TGTGCCAGCAGCTTAGGAGGGGACTGGCGGAGCAATCAGCCCCAGCATTTT	CASSLGGDWRSNQPQHF
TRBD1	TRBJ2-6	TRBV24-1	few	TGTGCCACCAGTGAGGGACAGGGTGGTGGGGCCAACGTCCTGACTTTC	CATSEGQGGGANVLTF
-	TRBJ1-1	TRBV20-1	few	TGCAGTGCTAGACGGGTTCGGGGGACTGAAGCTTTCTTT	CSARRVRGTEAFF
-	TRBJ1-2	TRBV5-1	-	TGCGCCAGCAGCAAGGACAAGGGATTCTATGGCTACACCTTC	CASSKDKGFYGYTF
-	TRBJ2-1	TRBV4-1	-	TGCGCCAGCAGCCAAGCACAAAGCGGGTATGAGCAGTTCTTC	CASSQAQSGYEQFF
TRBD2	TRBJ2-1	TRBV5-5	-	TGTGCCAGCAGCCAACTAGCGGGAGAGTACAATGAGCAGTTCTTC	CASSQLAGEYNEQFF
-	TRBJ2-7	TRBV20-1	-	TGCAGTGCTAGCGATGGTTCCGAGCAGTACTTC	CSASDGSEQYF
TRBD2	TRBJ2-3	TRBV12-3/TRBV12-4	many	TGTGCCGCCACGGTAGCGGGAACAGATACGCAGTATTTT	CAATVAGTDTQYF
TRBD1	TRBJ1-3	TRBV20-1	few	TGCAGTGCCACCTACAGGGGTTCTGGAAACACCATATATTTT	CSATYRGSGNTIYF
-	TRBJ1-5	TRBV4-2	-	TGTGCCAGCAGCCAAGGGGTCGGGGGCCAAAATCAGCCCCAGCATTTT	CASSQGVGGQNQPQHF
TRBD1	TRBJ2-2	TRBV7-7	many	TGTGCCAGCAGCTTTGGACAGGGATTGGCCACCGGGGAGCTGTTTTTT	CASSFGQGLATGELFF
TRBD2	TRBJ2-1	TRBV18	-	TGTGCCAGCCTCACTAGCGGGAGTTCCTACAATGAGCAGTTCTTC	CASLTSGSSYNEQFF
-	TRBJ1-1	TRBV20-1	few	TGCAGTGCTAGAGACAGGGCCCCTCCACGAGGGAACACTGAAGCTTTCTTT	CSARDRAPPRGNTEAFF
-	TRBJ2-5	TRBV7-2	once	TGTGCCAGCAGCCGAGCGTACCAAGAGACCCAGTACTTC	CASSRAYQETQYF
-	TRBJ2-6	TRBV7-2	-	TGTGCCAGCGGTGATGCTGGGGCCAACGTCCTGACTTTC	CASGDAGANVLTF
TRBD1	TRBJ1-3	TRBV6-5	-	TGTGCCAGCAGTTACGGCAGGGGGGGAAACACCATATATTTT	CASSYGRGGNTIYF
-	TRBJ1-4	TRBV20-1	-	TGCAGTGCTAGAGGACAGGAAAAACTGTTTTTT	CSARGQEKLFF
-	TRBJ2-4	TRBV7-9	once	TGTGCCAGCAGCTTAGCCGATGGAGGCAAAAACATTCAGTACTTC	CASSLADGGKNIQYF
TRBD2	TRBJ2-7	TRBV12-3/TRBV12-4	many	TGTGCCAGCACCCTGGAGAGCGGGAGGATCTCCTACGAGCAGTACTTC	CASTLESGRISYEQYF
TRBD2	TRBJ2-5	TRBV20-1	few	TGCAGTTGCGGGGGTCAAGAGACCCAGTACTTC	CSCGGQETQYF
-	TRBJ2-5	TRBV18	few	TGTGCCAGCTCACCGCTTGCAGGTGTACAAGAGACCCAGTACTTC	CASSPLAGVQETQYF